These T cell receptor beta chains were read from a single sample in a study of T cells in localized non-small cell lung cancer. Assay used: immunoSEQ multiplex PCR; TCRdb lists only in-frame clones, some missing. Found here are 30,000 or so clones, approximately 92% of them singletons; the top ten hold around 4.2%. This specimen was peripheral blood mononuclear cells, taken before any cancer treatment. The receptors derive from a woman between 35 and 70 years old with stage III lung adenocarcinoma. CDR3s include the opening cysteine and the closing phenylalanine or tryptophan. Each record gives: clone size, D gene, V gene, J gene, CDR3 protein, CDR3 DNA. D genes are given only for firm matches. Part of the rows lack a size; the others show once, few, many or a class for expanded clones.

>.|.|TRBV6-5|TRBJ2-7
CASSYRGEQYF
TGTGCCAGCAGTTATAGGGGCGAGCAGTACTTC
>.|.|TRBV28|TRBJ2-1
CASMGDNEQFF
TGTGCCAGCATGGGGGACAATGAGCAGTTCTTC
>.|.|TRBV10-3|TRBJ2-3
CAISREGATDTQYF
TGTGCCATCAGTCGGGAAGGAGCCACAGATACGCAGTATTTT
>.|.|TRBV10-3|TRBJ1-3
CAISGTVVSGNTIYF
TGTGCCATCAGTGGGACAGTGGTCTCTGGAAACACCATATATTTT
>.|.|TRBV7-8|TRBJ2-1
CASSSDYRYNEQFF
TGTGCCAGCAGCTCCGACTACCGTTACAATGAGCAGTTCTTC
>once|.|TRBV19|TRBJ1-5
CASSLGGIAQPQHF
TGTGCCAGTAGCCTAGGGGGAATAGCTCAGCCCCAGCATTTT
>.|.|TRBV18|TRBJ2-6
CASSPSTRDFSGANVLTF
TGTGCCAGCTCACCAAGTACCCGGGACTTCTCTGGGGCCAACGTCCTGACTTTC
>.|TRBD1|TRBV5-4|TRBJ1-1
CASSWGQAITEAFF
TGTGCCAGCAGCTGGGGACAGGCAATCACTGAAGCTTTCTTT
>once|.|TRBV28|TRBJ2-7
CASSFIQVYEQYF
TGTGCCAGCAGTTTTATACAGGTCTACGAGCAGTACTTC
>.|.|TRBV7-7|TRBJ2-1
CASSLDRTRGSNEQFF
TGTGCTAGCAGCTTAGATCGGACTCGGGGTTCGAATGAGCAGTTCTTC
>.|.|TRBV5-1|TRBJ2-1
CASSTQTGIAADEQFF
TGCGCCAGCAGCACCCAGACAGGGATAGCGGCGGATGAGCAGTTCTTC
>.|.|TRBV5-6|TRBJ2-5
CASSLLQAEGETQYF
TGTGCCAGCAGCTTGTTACAGGCCGAGGGAGAGACCCAGTACTTC
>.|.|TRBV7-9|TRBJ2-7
CASSLASLVGGEQYF
TGTGCCAGCAGCTTAGCAAGTTTGGTTGGAGGGGAGCAGTACTTC
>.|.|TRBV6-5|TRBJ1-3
CASSIGLNSGNTIYF
TGTGCCAGCAGCATCGGACTGAACTCTGGAAACACCATATATTTT
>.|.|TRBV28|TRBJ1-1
CASRRSGFSGSPEAFF
TGTGCCAGCAGGAGATCGGGTTTTAGTGGAAGCCCCGAAGCTTTCTTT
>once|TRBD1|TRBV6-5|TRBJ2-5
CASSFTGDSQETQYF
TGTGCCAGCAGTTTCACAGGGGACAGCCAAGAGACCCAGTACTTC
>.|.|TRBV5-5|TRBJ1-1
CASSPTGNEAFF
TGTGCCAGCAGCCCTACAGGGAATGAAGCTTTCTTT
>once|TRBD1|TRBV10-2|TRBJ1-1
CATRTGWETEAFF
TGCGCCACCCGGACAGGGTGGGAAACTGAAGCTTTCTTT
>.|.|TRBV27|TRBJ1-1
CASSFQQGPLNTEAFF
TGTGCCAGCAGTTTTCAGCAAGGGCCTTTGAACACTGAAGCTTTCTTT
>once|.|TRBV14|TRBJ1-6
CASSPGVTSPLHF
TGTGCCAGCAGTCCAGGGGTTACTTCACCCCTCCACTTT
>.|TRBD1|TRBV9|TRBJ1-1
CASSVEGQGAVGTEAFF
TGTGCCAGCAGCGTAGAGGGACAGGGGGCTGTGGGCACTGAAGCTTTCTTT
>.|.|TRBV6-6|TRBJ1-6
CASRRGINSPLHF
TGTGCCAGCCGGCGGGGAATTAATTCACCCCTCCACTTT
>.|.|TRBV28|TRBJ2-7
CASRNGGESYEQYF
TGTGCCAGCAGGAACGGGGGAGAATCCTACGAGCAGTACTTC
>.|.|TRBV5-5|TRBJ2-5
CASSNHPGAKETQYF
TGTGCCAGCAGCAACCACCCGGGGGCGAAAGAGACCCAGTACTTC
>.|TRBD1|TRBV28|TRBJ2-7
CASSNRGRGQYF
TGTGCCAGCAGTAACAGGGGCCGGGGGCAGTACTTC
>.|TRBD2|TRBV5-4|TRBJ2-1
CASSPGLAGEDEQFF
TGTGCCAGCAGCCCGGGACTAGCGGGAGAGGATGAGCAGTTCTTC